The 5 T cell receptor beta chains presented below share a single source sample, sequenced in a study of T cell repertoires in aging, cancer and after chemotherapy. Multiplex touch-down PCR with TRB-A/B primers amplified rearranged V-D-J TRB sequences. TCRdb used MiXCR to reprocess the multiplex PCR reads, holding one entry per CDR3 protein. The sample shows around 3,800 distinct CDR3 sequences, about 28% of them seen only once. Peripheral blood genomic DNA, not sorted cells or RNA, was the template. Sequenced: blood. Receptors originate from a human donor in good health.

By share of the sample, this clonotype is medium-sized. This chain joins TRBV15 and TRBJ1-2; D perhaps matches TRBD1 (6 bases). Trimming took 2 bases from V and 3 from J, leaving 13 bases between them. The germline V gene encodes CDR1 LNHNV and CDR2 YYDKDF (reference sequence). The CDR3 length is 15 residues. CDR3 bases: TGTGCCACCAGCAGACCGGTGGGGGCGGACTATGGCTACACCTTC. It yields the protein CATSRPVGADYGYTF.

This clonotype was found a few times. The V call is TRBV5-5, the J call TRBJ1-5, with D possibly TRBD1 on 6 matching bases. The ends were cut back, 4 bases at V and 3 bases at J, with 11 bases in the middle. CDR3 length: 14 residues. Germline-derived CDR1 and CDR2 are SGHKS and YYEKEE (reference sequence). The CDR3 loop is CASSQRGTNQPQHF. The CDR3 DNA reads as TGTGCCAGCAGCCAGAGGGGGACCAATCAGCCCCAGCATTTT.

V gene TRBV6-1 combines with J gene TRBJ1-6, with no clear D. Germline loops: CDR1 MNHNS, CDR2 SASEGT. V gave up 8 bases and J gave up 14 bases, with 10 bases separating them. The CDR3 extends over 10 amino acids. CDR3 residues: CASGPRSLHF. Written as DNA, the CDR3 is TGTGCCAGCGGACCCCGTTCCCTCCACTTT.

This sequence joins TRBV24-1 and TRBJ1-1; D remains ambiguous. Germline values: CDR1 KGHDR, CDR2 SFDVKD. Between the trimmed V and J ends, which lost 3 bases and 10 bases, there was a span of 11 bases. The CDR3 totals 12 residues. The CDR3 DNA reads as TGTGCCACCAGTGATACTGGTCACCCAGCTTTCTTT. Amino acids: CATSDTGHPAFF.

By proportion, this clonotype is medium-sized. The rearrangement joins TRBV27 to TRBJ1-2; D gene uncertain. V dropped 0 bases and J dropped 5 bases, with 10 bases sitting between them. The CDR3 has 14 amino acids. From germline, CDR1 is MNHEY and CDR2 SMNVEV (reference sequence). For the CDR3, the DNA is TGTGCCAGCAGTTTATCGAGCAGACAATATGGCTACACCTTC. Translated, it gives CASSLSSRQYGYTF.